Listed below are T cell receptor beta chains from one sample, sequenced in a study of cytomegalovirus exposure and HLA in healthy donors. Sequencing was performed with immunoSEQ multiplex PCR; in TCRdb, only in-frame clones are kept and a portion is missing. The table lists 250,000 to 350,000 clones, roughly two thirds of them singletons. The sample consisted of PBMCs. These receptors came from a female donor in good health and CMV-seronegative. Both conserved end residues are part of each CDR3. The D gene is left open where the match is weak. Size is stated for part of the rows, as once, few or many counts, or as a class when the clone is expanded.

. TRBJ1-1 . TRBV6-5 TGTGCCAGCAGTGCGGGTAGCACTGAAGCTTTCTTT CASSAGSTEAFF
few TRBJ1-1 . TRBV5-1 TGCGCCAGCAGCTCACAGGGTACTGAAGCTTTCTTT CASSSQGTEAFF
once TRBJ1-3 . TRBV6-5 TGTGCCAGTAGCAGGGGCGTTGGAAACACCATATATTTT CASSRGVGNTIYF
. TRBJ1-1 . TRBV5-1 TGCGCCAGCAGCAGGGGGTTGAACACTGAAGCTTTCTTT CASSRGLNTEAFF
. TRBJ2-7 . TRBV9 TGTGCCAGCACCTCCGGGAGTGGCGGGACAGACTACGAGCAGTACTTC CASTSGSGGTDYEQYF
. TRBJ1-2 . TRBV27 TGTGCCAGCGGATCATCCGGGACTTTCTATGGCTACACCTTC CASGSSGTFYGYTF
. TRBJ2-3 . TRBV9 TGTGCCAGCAGCGTAGGAGGGGGGGACTCTAACACAGATACGCAGTATTTT CASSVGGGDSNTDTQYF
. TRBJ1-5 TRBD1 TRBV19 TGTGCCAGTAGTACTGGAGGGACAGGGGAAGGGCCCCAGCATTTT CASSTGGTGEGPQHF
few TRBJ2-7 TRBD2 TRBV2 TGTGCCAGCAGTATAGCGGGAGCCCTCGGTGAGCAGTACTTC CASSIAGALGEQYF
. TRBJ2-2 . TRBV10-1 TGCGCCAGCAAAGACAGTAACACCGGGGAGCTGTTTTTT CASKDSNTGELFF
few TRBJ1-1 TRBD1 TRBV10-2 TGCGCCAGCAGTGAGTCCCAGGGGGCGGCAGCTTTCTTT CASSESQGAAAFF
once TRBJ2-1 TRBD2 TRBV7-9 TGTGCCAGCAGCCCATCAGGTCGAAAAGTTAGTGGGACTAGCGAGTTCTTC CASSPSGRKVSGTSEFF
. TRBJ2-3 . TRBV9 TGTGCCAGCAGCCAGGGAAATACAGATACGCAGTATTTT CASSQGNTDTQYF
. TRBJ2-3 . TRBV7-2 TGTGCCAGCAGCGCGGGGACTTCCAGCACAGATACGCAGTATTTT CASSAGTSSTDTQYF
. TRBJ2-1 TRBD1 TRBV10-3 TGTGCCATCAGCGGGACAGGGGTGAATTATTCCTACAATGAGCAGTTCTTC CAISGTGVNYSYNEQFF
. TRBJ2-3 . TRBV6-1 TGTGCCAGCAGCCATGGTGGGGGAGGAGCAGATACGCAGTATTTT CASSHGGGGADTQYF
once TRBJ1-1 . TRBV2 TGTGCCAGCAGTGAGGGCCCCAGGGGCACTGAAGCTTTCTTT CASSEGPRGTEAFF
. TRBJ1-1 TRBD1 TRBV28 TGTGCCAGCAGCAGTCCGGGACAGAAAAACACTGAAGCTTTCTTT CASSSPGQKNTEAFF
. TRBJ2-7 . TRBV5-6 TGTGCCAGCAGCTTGGTAAAAGCATCCACGTACGAGCAGTACTTC CASSLVKASTYEQYF
once TRBJ2-3 TRBD2 TRBV5-1 TGCGCCAGCAGCTTAGAACTAGCGGGAGGAGATACGCAGTATTTT CASSLELAGGDTQYF
. TRBJ1-5 . TRBV11-2 TGTGCCAGCAGCCTACAGGGAAGCAATCAGCCCCAGCATTTT CASSLQGSNQPQHF
few TRBJ2-7 TRBD1 TRBV7-9 TGTGCCAGCAGCCCGGGACAGGGACCGAGTAGTGGGTACGAGCAGTACTTC CASSPGQGPSSGYEQYF
. TRBJ2-1 TRBD2 TRBV18 TGTGCCAGCTCACAGGGACTAGCGGGCAATGAGCAGTTCTTC CASSQGLAGNEQFF
. TRBJ2-3 . TRBV4-2 TGTGCCAGCAGCCAAGATAGCGCAGATACGCAGTATTTT CASSQDSADTQYF
. TRBJ2-7 TRBD1 TRBV28 TGTGCCAGCAAGCTCACCGGGACAGGAGGTCACCGTTCATCGAGCAGAGACGGGTTC CASKLTGTGGHRSSSRDGF
. TRBJ2-4 TRBD2 TRBV28 TGTGCCAGCAGTTTGGCCGCCTTAGCGGGACTAGCCAAAAACATTCAGTACTTC CASSLAALAGLAKNIQYF
few TRBJ2-3 TRBD2 TRBV7-2 TGTGCCGAGGGCGGGAGAGATACGCAGTATTTT CAEGGRDTQYF
. TRBJ1-2 . TRBV5-1 TGCGCCAGCAGCCCCCCGCGGGGAACTAACTATGGCTACACCTTC CASSPPRGTNYGYTF
. TRBJ2-3 TRBD1 TRBV5-6 TGTGCCAGCAGACTGGGACAGACTAGCACAGATACGCAGTATTTT CASRLGQTSTDTQYF
. TRBJ2-2 TRBD2 TRBV27 TGTGCCAGCAGTCCACGGACTAGCCGGGTGAACACCGGGGAGCTGTTTTTT CASSPRTSRVNTGELFF
. TRBJ2-2 . TRBV7-9 TGTGCCAGCAGCTTAGCGTCGCAGCGAGTCACCGGGGAGCTGTTTTTT CASSLASQRVTGELFF
. TRBJ2-3 . TRBV5-1 TGCGCCAGCAGCTTGCAGGTTAGCACAGATACGCAGTATTTT CASSLQVSTDTQYF
. TRBJ2-3 . TRBV2 TGTGCCAGCAGTACTAATACGCAGTATTTT CASSTNTQYF
few TRBJ2-2 . TRBV19 TGTGCCAGTAGTAACGACCGAGCAGGAGGGGAGCTGTTTTTT CASSNDRAGGELFF
. TRBJ2-3 . TRBV11-3 TGTGCCAGCAGCTTAGGCACTAGCATTAGAGATACGCAGTATTTT CASSLGTSIRDTQYF
. TRBJ1-1 . TRBV25-1 TGTGCCAGCAGTGGCCGGGGACATATGAACACTGAAGCTTTCTTT CASSGRGHMNTEAFF
. TRBJ2-2 . TRBV5-1 TGCGCCAGCAGCTTGGAACTGCCCGAAAACACCGGGGAGCTGTTTTTT CASSLELPENTGELFF
. TRBJ2-1 TRBD2 TRBV5-1 TGCGCCAGCAGCTTGGGGGGGACTAGCGGCCACAATGAGCAGTTCTTC CASSLGGTSGHNEQFF
few TRBJ1-1 . TRBV18 TGTGCCAGCTCACCTCAGGGAGGCACTGAAGCTTTCTTT CASSPQGGTEAFF
. TRBJ2-7 TRBD1 TRBV2 TGTGCCAGCGGCCGTTGGGACAGGGAAAACGAGCAGTACTTC CASGRWDRENEQYF
. TRBJ2-1 . TRBV11-2 TGTGCCAGCAGCCTCATTAGCAATGAGCAGTTCTTC CASSLISNEQFF
. TRBJ2-5 TRBD1 TRBV28 TGTGCCACCACTCAGGGGGTCAAGACCCAGTACTTC CATTQGVKTQYF
. TRBJ1-1 TRBD1 TRBV11-2 TGTGCCAGCAGCCAAAACAGGGGGTGGAACACTGAAGCTTTCTTT CASSQNRGWNTEAFF
. TRBJ2-2 TRBD2 TRBV7-9 TGTGCCAGCAGTAGTCGGATAGCGGGAGACTTCGGGGAGCTGTTTTTT CASSSRIAGDFGELFF
. TRBJ2-7 TRBD1 TRBV27 TGTGCCAGCAGTACAGTACAGGGGGCCGACGAGCAGTACTTC CASSTVQGADEQYF
few TRBJ1-3 . TRBV7-2 TGTGCCAGCAGCTCGGTGACGGGCTCTGGAAACACCATATATTTT CASSSVTGSGNTIYF
. TRBJ1-6 TRBD1 TRBV18 TGTGCCAGCTCGCAACAGGGACCTACAGGGGGACGGAGTTCACCCCTCCACTTT CASSQQGPTGGRSSPLHF
once TRBJ2-5 . TRBV7-9 TGTGCCAGCAGCTCAATCGAGGGCGGAAAAGAGACCCAGTACTTC CASSSIEGGKETQYF
. TRBJ2-6 . TRBV7-9 TGTGCCAGCAGCTTACCCCCTGAGAGCTCTGGGGCCAACGTCCTGACTTTC CASSLPPESSGANVLTF
. TRBJ2-7 . TRBV7-8 TGTGCCAGCAGCTCTGACAGGCGCACCTACGAGCAGTACTTC CASSSDRRTYEQYF
. TRBJ2-7 TRBD2 TRBV27 TGTGCCAGCAGTTTCGCCCTCTACGGGGGGAGCTCCTACGAGCAGTACTTC CASSFALYGGSSYEQYF